What follows are 3 T cell receptor beta chains derived from one specimen sequenced in a study of vaccination effects on CD4 cells after COVID-19. After expansion with viral peptide pools in the ViraFEST assay, antigen-specific CD4+ T cells were sequenced. Following culture for ten to eleven days, CD4+ T cells were isolated. The participants, recipients of two vaccine doses, got either BNT162b2 or mRNA-1273. These TCRs' antigens remain unknown. The table came from immunoSEQ multiplex PCR; TCRdb's copy has only in-frame clones and leaves some out. The table has about 16,000 clones, around 64% seen once. The source was CD4+ T cells from PBMCs cultured with SARS-CoV-2 spike peptides, collected after COVID-19 vaccination. Source of these receptors: a human donor who received a COVID-19 vaccine.

This sequence joins TRBV28 and TRBJ1-5; perhaps TRBD1 as D (6 bases). Looked up from germline, CDR1 is MDHEN and CDR2 is SYDVKM. The CDR3 has 16 amino acids. V lost 7 bases, J lost 0 bases, and 16 bases lay in between. The CDR3 here is CASTQAGQYSNQPQHF. CDR3 DNA: TGTGCCAGCACCCAAGCGGGACAATATAGCAATCAGCCCCAGCATTTT.

This clone was counted once. The chain uses TRBV19 and TRBJ1-3; no reliable D call. CDR1 and CDR2 (germline): LNHDA, SQIVND (reference sequence). The CDR3 has 15 residues. V dropped 5 bases and J dropped 2 bases, with 13 bases sitting between them. This chain's CDR3 is CASSPLPVTGNTIYF. CDR3 nucleotides: TGTGCCAGTAGTCCTCTGCCAGTGACTGGAAACACCATATATTTT.

J is TRBJ2-3 and V is TRBV5-1; D uncertain. The CDR3 runs 15 residues. The V and J ends lost 1 base and 3 bases respectively, with 12 bases between them. CDR1 is SGHRS, CDR2 YFSETQ, per germline. CDR3 protein: CASSLYYSRTDTQYF. CDR3 DNA sequence: TGCGCCAGCAGCTTGTACTACTCCCGAACAGATACGCAGTATTTT.